This TCR beta chain was found in a study of T cell clonality in common variable immunodeficiency. Study-wide results and limits: Common variable immunodeficiency TCR beta sequences reportedly had fewer deletions and N-nucleotide insertions. TCRbeta clonality was increased in CVID versus healthy controls.

Trimming removed 3 bases from V and 0 bases from J, with 8 bases in between. This CDR3 comprises 13 residues. Germline assignment: CDR1 GTSNPN and CDR2 SVGIG (reference sequence). This clone has only a few counts. Its specificity is unknown. The read falls 3 residues short of the CDR3 end, and the missing part is taken from the germline J gene. Sequencing input was equivalent genomic DNA from CVID and controls. Profiling relied on immunoSEQ multiplex PCR, and the TCRdb table lists in-frame clones only, not all of them. There are around 13,000 clones in the sample, none observed a single time. Each donor provided roughly 5 to 8 ml of heparinized whole blood.

This TCR was recovered from a human donor with common variable immunodeficiency. The genes are TRBV30 and TRBJ1-1; D remains unclear. The source material was peripheral blood mononuclear cells. The CDR3 sequence is CAWRGSMNTEAFF. The sequenced part of the CDR3 DNA is TGTGCCTGGAGAGGCTCGATGAACACTGAA.